Presented here are 27 T cell receptor beta chains from one specimen sequenced in a study of T cell clonality in common variable immunodeficiency (dated by TCRdb to about 2015). Receptor amplification or capture employed the immunoSEQ multiplex PCR assay. Drawn from immuneACCESS, this table holds only the in-frame rearrangements with V and J called that TCRdb kept. Clones are partly lost; checked studies trace under half to an unresolved V gene and leave the rest unexplained. For this sample, approximately 34,000 clones appear and none is a singleton. The ten largest make up approximately 3.5% of the sample. Material for sequencing was peripheral blood mononuclear cells. Receptors were obtained from a person between 18 and 70 years old in good health.

This clone was seen ten or more times. From the germline J gene comes the end of the CDR3, since the read stops 3 residues before it. The chain is built from TRBV28 and TRBJ2-5; the match to TRBD2 covers 11 bases. Germline loops: CDR1 MDHEN, CDR2 SYDVKM. The CDR3 is 17 amino acids. The V and J ends lost 2 bases and 3 bases, in that order; junction bases with no gene match: 8. The CDR3 sequence is CASSLNPTSGIKETQYF. The sequenced CDR3 bases are TGTGCCAGCAGTTTAAACCCGACTAGCGGGATTAAAGAGACC.

In its sample, this clone was seen many times. The CDR3 end falls 3 residues outside the read, so it is completed with the germline J gene. V and J are TRBV19 and TRBJ1-5; no clear D. V lost 5 bases, J lost 9 bases, and 11 bases lay in between. The CDR3 extends over 12 amino acids. CDR1 and CDR2 from the germline V gene are LNHDA and SQIVND (reference sequence). CDR3 amino acids: CASSYGLRPQHF. CDR3 bases read: TGTGCCAGTAGTTACGGTCTTAGGCCC.

This clone was picked up a small number of times. The read ends 3 residues shy of where the CDR3 ends; the end is completed using the germline J gene. V and J are TRBV10-2 and TRBJ2-7, with 8 positions matching TRBD1. The V segment lost 6 bases and the J segment 1 base; nucleotides outside the gene matches: 8. This CDR3 region has 15 residues. CDR1 WSHSY and CDR2 SAAADI come from the germline V gene. CDR3 in amino acids: CASRETGTGSYEQYF. Partial CDR3 DNA: TGCGCCAGCAGAGAGACCGGGACAGGATCCTACGAG.

This clone was observed a few times. The CDR3 extends 3 residues past the end of the read, so its final part is completed from the germline J gene. V gene TRBV2 combines with J gene TRBJ2-7; 12 bases match TRBD2. CDR1 and CDR2 from the germline V gene are SNHLY and FYNNEI. V trimming: 7 bases; J trimming: 2 bases; junction bases outside the gene matches: 9. The CDR3 has 16 amino acids. CDR3 sequence: CASIPLRTSGAYEQYF. The sequenced part of the CDR3 DNA is TGTGCCAGCATTCCCCTTAGGACTAGCGGGGCCTACGAG.

This clone was counted a few times. The CDR3 end lies 3 residues beyond the end of the read and is filled in from the germline J gene. The gene calls are TRBV18 and TRBJ2-5, with a tentative D call TRBD1 (5 bases). The CDR3 is made up of 15 amino acids. Trimming stripped 0 bases from V and 2 bases from J, with 10 bases between. Germline V lookup: CDR1 KGHSH, CDR2 LQKENI. The CDR3 DNA, read in part, is TGTGCCAGCTCACCACCGTGGGCAGGGCAAGAGACC. This codes for CASSPPWAGQET. The whole CDR3 is CASSPPWAGQETQYF.

This clone was detected many times. The CDR3 end falls 3 residues outside the read, so it is completed with the germline J gene. J is TRBJ2-2 and V is TRBV20-1; 8 bases agree with TRBD1. The CDR3 contains 12 residues. Germline-derived CDR1 and CDR2 are DFQATT and SNEGSKA (reference sequence). The CDR3 bases that were read are TGCAGTGCCTCAGGGGGCAGTGAAAAG. Its protein product is CSASGGSEK. The full CDR3 protein is CSASGGSEKLFF.

This clone occurred many times. The CDR3 end lies 3 residues beyond the end of the read and is filled in from the germline J gene. The rearrangement uses TRBV6-4 and TRBJ2-3; D is perhaps TRBD2 (6 bases). Trimming left V 9 bases short and J 6 bases short, with 13 bases between. Germline CDR1 MRHNA, CDR2 SNTAGT. The CDR3 length is 12 residues. The sequenced part of the CDR3 DNA is TGTGCCAGGAGAGCGGGCCGGGATACG. It specifies CARRAGRDT. The full CDR3 protein is CARRAGRDTQYF.

This clone was seen at least ten times. Sequencing ends 3 residues short of the CDR3 end; the germline J gene provides the rest. The rearrangement links TRBV13 to TRBJ1-6; 10 bases line up with TRBD1. V was clipped by 4 bases and J by 8 bases; unmatched bases: 5. CDR3 length equals 15 residues. Germline loops: CDR1 PRHDT, CDR2 FYEKMQ (reference sequence). CDR3 region: CASSWGDRGHSPLHF. The DNA read from the CDR3 is TGTGCCAGCAGCTGGGGGGACAGGGGACATTCACCC.

This clone appeared many times. The CDR3 end falls 3 residues outside the read, so it is completed with the germline J gene. This chain links TRBV20-1 with TRBJ2-3, with D possibly being TRBD2 (5 bases). In germline, CDR1 is DFQATT, CDR2 SNEGSKA (reference sequence). The CDR3 covers 15 residues. The sequenced part of the CDR3 DNA is TGCAGTGCCCTTCGAGAGGACTCCTATCAAGAGACG. This gives the protein CSALREDSYQET. The complete CDR3 protein is CSALREDSYQETQYF.

This clone was picked up a small number of times. The read terminates 3 residues before the CDR3 end, so the remaining end is supplied by the germline J gene. The chain is built from TRBV7-2 and TRBJ1-2; D is ambiguous. Deletions cut 5 bases from V and 0 bases from J, with 7 bases between. Germline V gives CDR1 SGHTA, CDR2 FQGNSA. CDR3 length equals 13 residues. The covered CDR3 bases are TGTGCCAGCAGCGGAGGGTCTAACTATGGC. It yields the protein CASSGGSNYG. The whole CDR3 is CASSGGSNYGYTF.

This clone came up many times. The read ends 3 residues early relative to the CDR3; the germline J gene fills the gap. This chain joins TRBV29-1 and TRBJ1-1, with D unresolved. The CDR3 length is 13 residues. Germline values: CDR1 SQVTM, CDR2 ANQGSEA. The ends were cut back, 7 bases at V and 5 bases at J, with 17 bases in the middle. The sequenced part of the CDR3 DNA is TGCAGCGCCGCTTCCGGGGTGGGAACTGAA. This encodes CSAASGVGTE. The CDR3 as a whole reads CSAASGVGTEAFF.

This clone was seen repeatedly, ten times or more. The read terminates 3 residues ahead of where the CDR3 ends, so the germline J gene completes it. The rearrangement links TRBV11-3 to TRBJ2-5; D gene ambiguous. Between the trimmed V and J ends, which lost 0 bases and 7 bases, there was a span of 15 bases. The CDR3 loop spans 15 amino acids. Germline assignment: CDR1 SGHNT and CDR2 YENEEA. The sequenced part of the CDR3 DNA is TGTGCCAGCAGCTTAGATCATGCCCCGGGTCGGACC. It codes for CASSLDHAPGRT. In full, the CDR3 reads CASSLDHAPGRTQYF. Drawing the rest from reference TRBV11-3 and TRBJ2-5, the complete variable domain is EAGVVQSPRYKIIEKKQPVAFWCNPISGHNTLYWYLQNLGQGPELLIRYENEEAVDDSQLPKDRFSAERLKGVDSTLKIQPAELGDSAVYLCASSLDHAPGRTQYFGPGTRLLVL.

This clone has at least ten counts. The read gets to within 3 residues of the CDR3 end, and the germline J gene fills in the rest. This chain joins TRBV15 and TRBJ2-7; D is perhaps TRBD2 (5 bases). V was trimmed by 0 bases and J by 4 bases, leaving 7 bases between them. CDR3 length: 13 residues. Germline V lookup: CDR1 LNHNV, CDR2 YYDKDF (reference sequence). This CDR3 reads CATSRDRGYEQYF. CDR3 DNA (partial): TGTGCCACCAGCAGAGATCGCGGGTACGAG.

There are many counts of this clone. Sequencing ends 3 residues short of the CDR3 end; the germline J gene provides the rest. V usage is TRBV7-2 and J usage is TRBJ1-2; a possible D gene is TRBD1 (5 bases). Germline CDR1 and CDR2: SGHTA and FQGNSA. The CDR3 contains 13 residues. Trimming shortened V by 6 bases and J by 2 bases, and 10 bases separated the two germline ends. The CDR3 sequence: CASRRNRNYGYTF. CDR3 DNA, as far as it was read: TGTGCCAGCAGGAGGAACAGGAACTATGGC.

This clone came up many times. The read ends 3 residues before the CDR3 terminus; that terminus is restored from the germline J gene. V usage is TRBV10-1 and J usage is TRBJ2-3; 7 nucleotides match TRBD1. CDR1 is WNHNN, CDR2 SYGVQD, per germline (reference sequence). The CDR3 is 14 amino acids. V shed 5 bases, J shed 3 bases, and the junction held 5 bases outside the gene matches. The sequenced part of the CDR3 DNA is TGCGCCAGCAGTCCGGGACAGCAAACAGATACG. Translated, it gives CASSPGQQTDT. The full CDR3 reads CASSPGQQTDTQYF.

In its sample, this clone was seen many times. The read is 3 residues too short to cover the CDR3 end, so that end is filled in from the germline J gene. The V call is TRBV20-1, the J call TRBJ2-3; 8 bases align to TRBD2. Germline CDR1 is DFQATT and CDR2 is SNEGSKA (reference sequence). Unmatched junction bases numbered 0, after V lost 1 base and J lost 0 bases. The CDR3 covers 14 residues. The CDR3 protein is CSARGLASTDTQYF. The sequenced part of the CDR3 DNA is TGCAGTGCTAGAGGACTAGCGAGCACAGATACG.

This clone was seen repeatedly, ten times or more. The CDR3 end is not reached by the read, which stops 3 residues before it; the germline J gene fills it in. V usage is TRBV19 and J usage is TRBJ2-3, with 10 bases fitting TRBD2. V lost 6 bases to trimming and J lost 1 base; unmatched junction nucleotides: 4. The germline V gene encodes CDR1 LNHDA and CDR2 SQIVND (reference sequence). This CDR3 is built from 15 residues. This CDR3 reads CASRAGTSGTDTQYF. The DNA read from the CDR3 is TGTGCCAGTAGGGCCGGGACTAGCGGCACAGATACG.

With regard to this clone: The read falls 3 residues short of the CDR3 end, and the missing part is taken from the germline J gene. The J gene is TRBJ1-2, the V gene TRBV7-2, with unresolved D. Germline V gives CDR1 SGHTA, CDR2 FQGNSA. The length of the CDR3 is 14 residues. The CDR3: CASSKATSVPTYTF. Partial CDR3 DNA: TGTGCCAGCAGCAAGGCCACTAGCGTTCCAACC.

Concerning this clone itself: One end of the junction is discordant with germline, which a read error may explain. The read ends 3 residues shy of where the CDR3 ends; the end is completed using the germline J gene. The chain has TRBV7-7 and TRBJ1-2, with TRBD1 matching 10 bases. The germline CDR1 and CDR2 sequences are SSHAT and FNYEAQ (reference sequence). The CDR3 is 15 amino acids. This chain's CDR3 is CASSLRTGGYYDYTF. The CDR3 DNA, read in part, is TGTGCTAGCAGCTTAAGGACAGGGGGGTATTACGAC.

CDR3 amino acids: CASSSAMGRQETQYF. The sequenced part of the CDR3 DNA is TGTGCCAGCAGCTCCGCAATGGGGCGGCAAGAGACG. This chain links TRBV11-1 with TRBJ2-3; possible D gene TRBD1, 5 bases. The CDR3 extends 3 residues past the end of the read, so its final part is completed from the germline J gene. Germline V CDR1 and CDR2: SGHAT, FQDESV (reference sequence). This CDR3 is 15 amino acids long.

Regarding this clone: A read error may explain this, as a much larger clone is one base away. The read gets to within 3 residues of the CDR3 end, and the germline J gene fills in the rest. The chain links TRBV19 to TRBJ2-3, with 10 bases lining up with TRBD1. Per the germline V gene, CDR1 is LNHDA and CDR2 is SQIVND (reference sequence). This CDR3 is built from 17 residues. The CDR3 loop is CASSRQGAASSNQPQYF. The sequenced part of the CDR3 DNA is TGTGCCAGTAGTCGACAGGGGGCGGCGTCAAGCAATCAGCCG.

CDR3 DNA, as far as it was read: TGTGCCAGTAGGCTTTGGGGCGGCACTGAA. Its protein is CASRLWGGTE. The full CDR3 protein reads CASRLWGGTEAFF. V usage is TRBV19 and J usage is TRBJ1-1; maybe TRBD1 (5 bases). Sequencing ends 3 residues short of the CDR3 end; the germline J gene provides the rest. Germline-derived CDR1 and CDR2 are LNHDA and SQIVND (reference sequence). The V end lost 6 bases, the J end lost 4 bases, and 12 bases lay between the germline ends. The CDR3 runs to 13 residues. Supplemented by reference TRBV19 and TRBJ1-1, the full variable domain reads DGGITQSPKYLFRKEGQNVTLSCEQNLNHDAMYWYRQDPGQGLRLIYYSQIVNDFQKGDIAEGYSVSREKKESFPLTVTSAQKNPTAFYLCASRLWGGTEAFFGQGTRLTVV.

Comments on this clone: The CDR3 end lies 3 residues beyond the end of the read and is filled in from the germline J gene. This rearrangement joins TRBV7-2 to TRBJ2-1; D is perhaps TRBD2 (6 bases). Trimming removed 0 bases from V and 0 bases from J, with 12 bases in between. Germline CDR1 SGHTA, CDR2 FQGNSA. The CDR3 totals 17 residues. Incomplete CDR3 DNA: TGTGCCAGCAGCTTAGCCGGGGGTCTAAGCTCCTACAATGAG. Protein product: CASSLAGGLSSYNE. The whole CDR3 region reads CASSLAGGLSSYNEQFF.

Notes on this clone: The read is 3 residues too short to cover the CDR3 end, so that end is filled in from the germline J gene. The V gene is TRBV2, the J gene TRBJ2-7; 7 bases match TRBD2. The CDR3 totals 14 residues. Per germline, CDR1 SNHLY and CDR2 FYNNEI. The V and J ends lost 9 bases and 5 bases, in that order; junction bases with no gene match: 13. The DNA read from the CDR3 is TGTGCCAGGACGTCGGGGGGAACTCCCCACGAG. Its protein is CARTSGGTPHE. From start to end, the CDR3 is CARTSGGTPHEQYF.

This clone was picked up many times. The missing CDR3 end, 3 residues past where the read stops, is filled in from the germline J gene. The genes are TRBV20-1 and TRBJ1-1; possibly TRBD1 for D (5 bases). The germline V and J ends were trimmed by 0 bases and 1 base, with 12 bases remaining between them. The CDR3 extends over 15 amino acids. Germline-derived CDR1 and CDR2 are DFQATT and SNEGSKA (reference sequence). CDR3 region: CSARDISGENTEAFF. CDR3 bases read: TGCAGTGCTAGAGATATCTCGGGGGAGAACACTGAA.

This clone has at least ten counts. The observed sequence ends 3 residues before the CDR3 terminus, with the missing tail filled in from the germline J gene. This chain joins TRBV5-1 and TRBJ2-1; D possibly corresponds to TRBD2 (7 bases). With 0 bases removed from V and 4 bases from J, the gap between germline ends came to 11 bases. CDR1 and CDR2 (germline): SGHRS, YFSETQ. CDR3 length equals 15 residues. CDR3 bases read: TGCGCCAGCAGCTTGGGAGGGGGGGGATACAATGAG. Translation: CASSLGGGGYNE. The complete CDR3 sequence is CASSLGGGGYNEQFF.

This clone was recorded at least ten times. The read halts 3 residues ahead of the CDR3 end, with the missing end drawn from the germline J gene. The same CDR3 can be traced to other DNA sequences in this sample. The V gene is TRBV20-1, the J gene TRBJ2-1; D is perhaps TRBD1 (7 bases). Germline-derived CDR1 and CDR2 are DFQATT and SNEGSKA (reference sequence). The CDR3 covers 14 residues. The ends were cut back, 5 bases at V and 1 base at J, with 12 bases in the middle. CDR3 amino acids: CSAPGGSSYNEQFF. The sequenced CDR3 bases are TGCAGTGCTCCAGGGGGGTCATCCTACAATGAG.